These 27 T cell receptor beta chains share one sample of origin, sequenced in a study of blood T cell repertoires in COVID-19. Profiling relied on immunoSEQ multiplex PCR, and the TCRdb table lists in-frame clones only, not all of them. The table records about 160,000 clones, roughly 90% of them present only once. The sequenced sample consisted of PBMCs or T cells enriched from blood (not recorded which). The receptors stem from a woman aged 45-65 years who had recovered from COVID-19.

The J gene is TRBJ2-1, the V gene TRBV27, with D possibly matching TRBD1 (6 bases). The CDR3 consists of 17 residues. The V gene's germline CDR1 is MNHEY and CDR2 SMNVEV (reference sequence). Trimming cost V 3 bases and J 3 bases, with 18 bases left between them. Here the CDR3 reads CASSFRARGLFYNEQFF. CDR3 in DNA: TGTGCCAGCAGTTTCCGGGCCAGGGGATTGTTCTACAATGAGCAGTTCTTC.

CDR3 DNA sequence: TGTGCCAGCAGCCCTACGTATAACTATGGCTACACCTTC. Its protein product is CASSPTYNYGYTF. The chain links TRBV14 to TRBJ1-2, with D hard to call. The CDR3 length is 13 residues. Germline lookup yields CDR1 SGHDN and CDR2 FVKESK. Trimming removed 4 bases at V and 1 base at J, with 7 bases between. Full variable domain (remainder filled in from reference TRBV14 and TRBJ1-2): EAGVTQFPSHSVIEKGQTVTLRCDPISGHDNLYWYRRVMGKEIKFLLHFVKESKQDESGMPNNRFLAERTGGTYSTLKVQPAELEDSGVYFCASSPTYNYGYTFGSGTRLTVV.

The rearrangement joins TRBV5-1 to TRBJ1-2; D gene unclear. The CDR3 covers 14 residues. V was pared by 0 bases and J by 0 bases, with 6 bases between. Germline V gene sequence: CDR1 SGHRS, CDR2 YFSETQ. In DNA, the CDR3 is TGCGCCAGCAGCTTGGGACACTCTAACTATGGCTACACCTTC. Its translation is CASSLGHSNYGYTF. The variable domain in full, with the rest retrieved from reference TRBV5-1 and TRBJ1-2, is KAGVTQTPRYLIKTRGQQVTLSCSPISGHRSVSWYQQTPGQGLQFLFEYFSETQRNKGNFPGRFSGRQFSNSRSEMNVSTLELGDSALYLCASSLGHSNYGYTFGSGTRLTVV.

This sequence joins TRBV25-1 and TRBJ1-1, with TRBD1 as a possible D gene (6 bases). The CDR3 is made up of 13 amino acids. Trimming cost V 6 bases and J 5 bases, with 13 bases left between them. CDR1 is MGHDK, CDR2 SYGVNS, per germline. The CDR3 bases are TGTGCCAGCAGGTTAGGGGGGGGGACTGAAGCTTTCTTT. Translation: CASRLGGGTEAFF.

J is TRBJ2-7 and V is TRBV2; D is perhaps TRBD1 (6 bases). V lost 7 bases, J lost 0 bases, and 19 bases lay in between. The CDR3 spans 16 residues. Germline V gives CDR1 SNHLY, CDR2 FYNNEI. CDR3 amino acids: CASTPPGALSSYEQYF. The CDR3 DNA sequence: TGTGCCAGCACCCCCCCAGGGGCCCTGAGCTCCTACGAGCAGTACTTC.

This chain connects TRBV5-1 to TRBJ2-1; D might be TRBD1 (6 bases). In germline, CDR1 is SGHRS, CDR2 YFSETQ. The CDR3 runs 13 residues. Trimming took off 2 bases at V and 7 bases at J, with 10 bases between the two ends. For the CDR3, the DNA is TGCGCCAGCAGCTTACGACAGGTGAATGAGCAGTTCTTC. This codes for CASSLRQVNEQFF. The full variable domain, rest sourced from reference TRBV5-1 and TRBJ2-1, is KAGVTQTPRYLIKTRGQQVTLSCSPISGHRSVSWYQQTPGQGLQFLFEYFSETQRNKGNFPGRFSGRQFSNSRSEMNVSTLELGDSALYLCASSLRQVNEQFFGPGTRLTVL.

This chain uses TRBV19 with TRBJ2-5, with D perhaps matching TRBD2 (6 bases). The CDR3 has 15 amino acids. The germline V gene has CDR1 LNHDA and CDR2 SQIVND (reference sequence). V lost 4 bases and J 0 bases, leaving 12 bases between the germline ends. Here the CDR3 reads CASSTLPGDQETQYF. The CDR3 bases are TGTGCCAGTAGTACTCTGCCGGGGGACCAAGAGACCCAGTACTTC.

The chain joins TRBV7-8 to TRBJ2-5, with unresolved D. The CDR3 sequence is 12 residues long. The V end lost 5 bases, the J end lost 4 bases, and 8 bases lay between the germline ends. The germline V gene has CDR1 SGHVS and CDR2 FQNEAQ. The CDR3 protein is CASSDSRETQYF. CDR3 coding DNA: TGTGCCAGCAGCGACTCCAGAGAGACCCAGTACTTC. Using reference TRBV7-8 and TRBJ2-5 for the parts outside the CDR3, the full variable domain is GAGVSQSPRYKVAKRGQDVALRCDPISGHVSLFWYQQALGQGPEFLTYFQNEAQLDKSGLPSDRFFAERPEGSVSTLKIQRTQQEDSAVYLCASSDSRETQYFGPGTRLLVL.

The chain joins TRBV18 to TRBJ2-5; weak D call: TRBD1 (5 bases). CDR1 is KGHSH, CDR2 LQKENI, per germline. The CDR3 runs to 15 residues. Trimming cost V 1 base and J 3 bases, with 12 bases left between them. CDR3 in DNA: TGTGCCAGCTCACCACTTCCCGACAGTGAAGAGACCCAGTACTTC. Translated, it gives CASSPLPDSEETQYF.

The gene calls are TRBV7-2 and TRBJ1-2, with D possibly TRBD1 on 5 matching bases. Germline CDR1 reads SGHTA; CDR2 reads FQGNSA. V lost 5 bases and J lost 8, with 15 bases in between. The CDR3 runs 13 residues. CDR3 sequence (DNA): TGTGCCAGCAGCCAACCGACAGTGGAAGGCTACACCTTC. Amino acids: CASSQPTVEGYTF.

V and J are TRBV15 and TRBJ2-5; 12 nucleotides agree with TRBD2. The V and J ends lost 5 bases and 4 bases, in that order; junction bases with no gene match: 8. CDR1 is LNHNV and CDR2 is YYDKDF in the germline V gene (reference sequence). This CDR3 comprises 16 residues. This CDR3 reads CATSGTSGGTIETQYF. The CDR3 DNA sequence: TGTGCCACCAGCGGTACTAGCGGGGGGACGATAGAGACCCAGTACTTC.

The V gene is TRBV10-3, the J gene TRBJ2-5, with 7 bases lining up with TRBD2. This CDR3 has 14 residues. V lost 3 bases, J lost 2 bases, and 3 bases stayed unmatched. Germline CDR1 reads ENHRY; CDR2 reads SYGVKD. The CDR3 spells CAISDPGGQETQYF. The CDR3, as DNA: TGTGCCATCAGTGACCCGGGGGGTCAAGAGACCCAGTACTTC.

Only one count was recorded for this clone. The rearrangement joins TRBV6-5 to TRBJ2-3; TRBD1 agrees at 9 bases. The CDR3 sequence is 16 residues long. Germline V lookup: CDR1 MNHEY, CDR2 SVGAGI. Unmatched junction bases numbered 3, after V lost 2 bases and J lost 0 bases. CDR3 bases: TGTGCCAGCAGTTACGAGGGACAGGGAAGCACAGATACGCAGTATTTT. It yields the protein CASSYEGQGSTDTQYF.

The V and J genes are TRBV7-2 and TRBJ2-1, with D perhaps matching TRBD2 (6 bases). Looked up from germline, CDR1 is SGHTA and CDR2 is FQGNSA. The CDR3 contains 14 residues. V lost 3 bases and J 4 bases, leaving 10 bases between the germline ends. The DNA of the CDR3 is TGTGCCAGCAGCTTGGGGGGAAAATACAATGAGCAGTTCTTC. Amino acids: CASSLGGKYNEQFF.

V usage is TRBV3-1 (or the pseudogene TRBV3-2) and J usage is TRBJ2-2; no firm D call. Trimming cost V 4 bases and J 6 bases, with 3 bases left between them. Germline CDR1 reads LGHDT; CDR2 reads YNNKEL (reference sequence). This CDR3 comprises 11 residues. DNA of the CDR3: TGTGCCAGCAGCCTAGCCGGGGAGCTGTTTTTT. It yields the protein CASSLAGELFF.

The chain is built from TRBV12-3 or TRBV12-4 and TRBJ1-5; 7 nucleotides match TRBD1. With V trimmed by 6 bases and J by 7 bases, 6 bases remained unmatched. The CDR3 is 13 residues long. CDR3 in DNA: TGTGCCAGCAGCCGAGGGGGCGGGCAGCCCCAGCATTTT. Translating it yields CASSRGGGQPQHF.

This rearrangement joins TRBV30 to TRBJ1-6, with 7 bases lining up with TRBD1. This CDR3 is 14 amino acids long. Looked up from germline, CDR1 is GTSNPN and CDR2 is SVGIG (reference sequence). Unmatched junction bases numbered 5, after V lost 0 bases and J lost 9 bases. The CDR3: CAWSVDRVGSPLHF. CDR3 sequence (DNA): TGTGCCTGGAGTGTAGACAGGGTGGGTTCACCCCTCCACTTT.

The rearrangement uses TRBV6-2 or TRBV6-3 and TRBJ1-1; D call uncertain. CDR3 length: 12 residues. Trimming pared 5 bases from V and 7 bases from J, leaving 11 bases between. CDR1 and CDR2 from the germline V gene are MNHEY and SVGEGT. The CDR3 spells CASSPTSFEAFF. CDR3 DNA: TGTGCCAGCAGTCCCACATCGTTTGAAGCTTTCTTT.

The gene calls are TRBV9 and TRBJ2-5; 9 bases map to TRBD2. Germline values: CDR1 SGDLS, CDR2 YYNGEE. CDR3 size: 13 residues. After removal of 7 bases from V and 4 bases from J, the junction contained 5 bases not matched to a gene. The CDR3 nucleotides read TGTGCCAGCGCGGGGGGGCCCTTAGAGACCCAGTACTTC. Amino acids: CASAGGPLETQYF. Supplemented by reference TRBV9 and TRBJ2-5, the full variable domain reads DSGVTQTPKHLITATGQRVTLRCSPRSGDLSVYWYQQSLDQGLQFLIQYYNGEERAKGNILERFSAQQFPDLHSELNLSSLELGDSALYFCASAGGPLETQYFGPGTRLLVL.

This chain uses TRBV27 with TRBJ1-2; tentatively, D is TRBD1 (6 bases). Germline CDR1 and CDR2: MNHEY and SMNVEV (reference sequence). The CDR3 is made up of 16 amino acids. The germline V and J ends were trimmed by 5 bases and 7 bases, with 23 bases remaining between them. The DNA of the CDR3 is TGTGCCAGCAGTCCACCAGCGGGGGCAAGGTCGGGTGGCTACACCTTC. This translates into CASSPPAGARSGGYTF.

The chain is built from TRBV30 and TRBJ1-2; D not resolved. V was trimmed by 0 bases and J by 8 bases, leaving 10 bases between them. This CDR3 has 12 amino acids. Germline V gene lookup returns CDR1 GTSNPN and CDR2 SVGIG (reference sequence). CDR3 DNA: TGTGCCTGGAGTGTACAGTCCGAGGGCTACACCTTC. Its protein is CAWSVQSEGYTF.

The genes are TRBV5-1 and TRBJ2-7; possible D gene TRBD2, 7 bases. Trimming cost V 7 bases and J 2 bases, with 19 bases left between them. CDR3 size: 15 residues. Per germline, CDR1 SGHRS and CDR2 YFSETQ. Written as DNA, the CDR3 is TGCGCCAGCTCCCGCATCGGGGGGCCAACCTACGAGCAGTACTTC. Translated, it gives CASSRIGGPTYEQYF.

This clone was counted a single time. The CDR3 coding sequence is TGCGCCAGCAGCGAACTAGCGGGGGGCGGTACGCAGTATTTT. It encodes CASSELAGGGTQYF. This chain connects TRBV4-3 to TRBJ2-3; 12 bases are a match to TRBD2. With 5 bases clipped from V and 8 bases from J, the junction kept 5 bases outside the gene matches. The germline V gene encodes CDR1 LGHNA and CDR2 YSLEER. The CDR3 consists of 14 residues.

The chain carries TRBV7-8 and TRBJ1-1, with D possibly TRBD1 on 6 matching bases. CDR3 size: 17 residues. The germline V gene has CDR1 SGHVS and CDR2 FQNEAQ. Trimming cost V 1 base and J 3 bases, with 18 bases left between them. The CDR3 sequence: CASSLERGLSWDTEAFF. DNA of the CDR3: TGTGCCAGCAGCTTAGAGCGGGGGCTCTCGTGGGACACTGAAGCTTTCTTT.

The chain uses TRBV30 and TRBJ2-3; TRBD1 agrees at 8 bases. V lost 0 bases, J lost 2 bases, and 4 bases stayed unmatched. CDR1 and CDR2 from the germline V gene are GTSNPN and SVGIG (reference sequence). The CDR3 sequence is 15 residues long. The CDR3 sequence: CAWSVGDRITDTQYF. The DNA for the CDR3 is TGTGCCTGGAGTGTCGGGGACAGGATCACAGATACGCAGTATTTT.

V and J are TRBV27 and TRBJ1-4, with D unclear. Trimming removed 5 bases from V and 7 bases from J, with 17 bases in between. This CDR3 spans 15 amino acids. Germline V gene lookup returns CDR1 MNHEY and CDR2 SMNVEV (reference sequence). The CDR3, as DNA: TGTGCCAGCAGTGTGGGCCTTCTATCACCTGAAAAACTGTTTTTT. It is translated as CASSVGLLSPEKLFF.

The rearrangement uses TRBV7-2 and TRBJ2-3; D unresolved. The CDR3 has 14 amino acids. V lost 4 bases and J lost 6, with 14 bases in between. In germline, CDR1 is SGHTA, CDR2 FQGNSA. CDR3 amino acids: CASSSTRLQDTQYF. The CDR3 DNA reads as TGTGCCAGCAGCTCGACCAGACTGCAGGATACGCAGTATTTT.